This TCR beta chain was identified in a study of T cell responses to AZD1222 COVID-19 vaccine. Only in-frame clones appear in the TCRdb table, and some are missing; sequencing was by immunoSEQ multiplex PCR. The table includes about 100,000 clones, approximately 87% detected once. The CDR3 extends over 13 amino acids. In germline, CDR1 is MDHEN, CDR2 SYDVKM. The V and J ends lost 4 bases and 5 bases respectively, with 8 bases between them. This rearrangement joins TRBV28 to TRBJ1-4; D gene uncertain. This receptor was taken from an adult in good health. Specimen: peripheral blood, collected on day 0 of MenACWY control vaccination. For the CDR3, the DNA is TGTGCCAGCAGTTCTTGGGTGAATGAAAAACTGTTTTTT. Protein product: CASSSWVNEKLFF.